What follows are 30 T cell receptor beta chains derived from one specimen sequenced in a study of T cell responses to AZD1222 COVID-19 vaccine. The data were produced by immunoSEQ multiplex PCR, yet TCRdb's version contains in-frame clones alone and is incomplete. The sample contains 130,000 to 150,000 clones, around nine tenths of which appear only once. The specimen was peripheral blood, collected on day 0 of AZD1222 vaccination. All receptors come from an adult in good health.

The chain has TRBV6-5 and TRBJ1-2, with TRBD1 matching over 9 bases. With 6 bases clipped from V and 2 bases from J, the junction kept 4 bases outside the gene matches. The length of the CDR3 is 14 residues. Looked up from germline, CDR1 is MNHEY and CDR2 is SVGAGI. The CDR3 region is CASRGQGGNYGYTF. The CDR3 DNA is TGTGCCAGCAGGGGACAGGGAGGGAACTATGGCTACACCTTC.

This chain uses TRBV7-6 with TRBJ1-3; TRBD1 is a possible D gene (5 bases). Germline CDR1 is SGHVS and CDR2 is FNYEAQ. V was trimmed by 2 bases and J by 0 bases, leaving 11 bases between them. The CDR3 contains 16 residues. This CDR3 reads CASSLSGGVSGNTIYF. DNA for the CDR3: TGTGCCAGCAGCTTAAGCGGGGGAGTCTCTGGAAACACCATATATTTT.

The CDR3 spells CASSYSLAKETQYF. CDR3 sequence (DNA): TGTGCCAGCAGTTACTCCCTAGCGAAGGAGACCCAGTACTTC. This rearrangement joins TRBV28 to TRBJ2-5; tentatively, D is TRBD2 (6 bases). Between the trimmed V and J ends, which lost 4 bases and 5 bases, there was a span of 14 bases. This CDR3 has 14 amino acids. CDR1 and CDR2 (germline): MDHEN, SYDVKM.

The V call is TRBV28, the J call TRBJ2-5, with a tentative D call TRBD1 (5 bases). The ends were cut back, 5 bases at V and 5 bases at J, with 15 bases in the middle. The CDR3 is 14 residues long. In germline, CDR1 is MDHEN, CDR2 SYDVKM. CDR3 coding DNA: TGTGCCAGCAGTGGTTCAGGGTACACGGAGACCCAGTACTTC. It is translated as CASSGSGYTETQYF.

The rearrangement uses TRBV6-2 or TRBV6-3 and TRBJ2-7; D tentatively reads TRBD1 or TRBD2 (6 bases each). This CDR3 is built from 12 residues. Germline V gives CDR1 MNHEY, CDR2 SVGEGT. V was cut by 4 bases and J by 12 bases, with 16 bases left in between. In DNA form, the CDR3 reads TGTGCCAGCAGTTTCCAGGGGAGGTCCCGGTACTTC. This codes for CASSFQGRSRYF.

The V and J genes are TRBV28 and TRBJ1-6; possibly TRBD1 for D (5 bases). There are 14 residues in the CDR3. Trimming took off 3 bases at V and 5 bases at J, with 8 bases between the two ends. Germline CDR1 and CDR2: MDHEN and SYDVKM. The CDR3 DNA sequence: TGTGCCAGCAGTTTGGGGGGGGATAATTCACCCCTCCACTTT. Its translation: CASSLGGDNSPLHF.

The chain combines TRBV7-9 with TRBJ2-1; D unclear. CDR3 length: 15 residues. Germline CDR1 SEHNR, CDR2 FQNEAQ (reference sequence). V was shortened by 5 bases and J by 5 bases, with 16 bases between the two germline ends. DNA for the CDR3: TGTGCCAGCAGCGCAAGCTTGTCGGACCACAATGAGCAGTTCTTC. Its translation: CASSASLSDHNEQFF.

This rearrangement joins TRBV19 to TRBJ1-5; no reliable D call. This CDR3 comprises 13 residues. V dropped 1 base and J dropped 6 bases, with 7 bases sitting between them. The V gene's germline CDR1 is LNHDA and CDR2 SQIVND (reference sequence). CDR3 region: CASSIVGTQPQHF. In nucleotides, the CDR3 is TGTGCCAGTAGTATAGTAGGAACTCAGCCCCAGCATTTT.

This chain joins TRBV24-1 and TRBJ2-7; 7 bases map to TRBD1. Germline V CDR1 and CDR2: KGHDR, SFDVKD. V lost 4 bases, J lost 3 bases, and 5 bases stayed unmatched. The CDR3 extends over 14 amino acids. The CDR3, as DNA: TGTGCCACCAGTGACCCGGACAGGTTCTACGAGCAGTACTTC. Translated, it gives CATSDPDRFYEQYF.

The chain carries TRBV6-5 and TRBJ1-1; D gene ambiguous. The ends were cut back, 4 bases at V and 7 bases at J, with 13 bases in the middle. This CDR3 is 13 amino acids long. Germline-derived CDR1 and CDR2 are MNHEY and SVGAGI. The CDR3, as DNA: TGTGCCAGCAGTTCACCCCCCGCGATTGAAGCTTTCTTT. Residues: CASSSPPAIEAFF.

The chain combines TRBV28 with TRBJ2-7; 8 bases agree with TRBD1. Germline assignment: CDR1 MDHEN and CDR2 SYDVKM. Trimming removed 3 bases from V and 2 bases from J; junction bases left unmatched: 6. The CDR3 runs to 15 residues. The CDR3, as DNA: TGTGCCAGCAGTTTCGCGACAGGGGACCCCTACGAGCAGTACTTC. This codes for CASSFATGDPYEQYF. Combining the CDR3 with reference TRBV28 and TRBJ2-7 gives the whole variable domain DVKVTQSSRYLVKRTGEKVFLECVQDMDHENMFWYRQDPGLGLRLIYFSYDVKMKEKGDIPEGYSVSREKKERFSLILESASTNQTSMYLCASSFATGDPYEQYFGPGTRLTVT.

The chain is built from TRBV2 and TRBJ2-7; 7 bases agree with TRBD1. Germline CDR1 and CDR2: SNHLY and FYNNEI. V was pared by 2 bases and J by 6 bases, with 10 bases of the junction left unmatched. The CDR3 consists of 15 residues. This CDR3 is CASSESPDRVGEQYF. CDR3 DNA: TGTGCCAGCAGTGAATCCCCTGACAGGGTAGGCGAGCAGTACTTC.

The chain carries TRBV6-2 or TRBV6-3 and TRBJ2-3, with 11 positions matching TRBD2. The CDR3 spans 16 residues. V shed 2 bases and J 5 bases; nucleotides not matched to a gene: 6. CDR1 is MNHEY, CDR2 SVGEGT, per germline. CDR3 region: CASSYPRSGRGDTQYF. In DNA form, the CDR3 reads TGTGCCAGCAGTTACCCCCGTAGCGGGAGGGGAGATACGCAGTATTTT.

V usage is TRBV28 and J usage is TRBJ2-7; perhaps TRBD2 as D (6 bases). The V and J ends lost 0 bases and 12 bases respectively, with 15 bases between them. Per germline, CDR1 MDHEN and CDR2 SYDVKM. CDR3 length equals 13 residues. The CDR3 region has the DNA TGTGCCAGCAGTTTATGGGATCGGGGAGGAGGGTACTTC. Amino acids: CASSLWDRGGGYF.

The chain combines TRBV6-5 with TRBJ1-1; no clear D gene. The germline V gene encodes CDR1 MNHEY and CDR2 SVGAGI. This CDR3 spans 14 amino acids. Trimming pared 6 bases from V and 2 bases from J, leaving 13 bases between. CDR3 coding DNA: TGTGCCAGCAGCTCCCCCCGAGGAAACACTGAAGCTTTCTTT. It encodes CASSSPRGNTEAFF.

V and J are TRBV5-1 and TRBJ2-2, with a possible D match to TRBD2 (7 bases). With 2 bases removed from V and 4 bases from J, the gap between germline ends came to 9 bases. The CDR3 sequence is 14 residues long. CDR1 is SGHRS and CDR2 is YFSETQ in the germline V gene. The CDR3 DNA reads as TGCGCCAGCAGCTTTCGGGGGGCCACCGGGGAGCTGTTTTTT. Translated: CASSFRGATGELFF.

This chain connects TRBV10-3 to TRBJ2-5; D gene uncertain. Trimming stripped 5 bases from V and 1 base from J, with 5 bases between. Germline V CDR1 and CDR2: ENHRY, SYGVKD. This CDR3 spans 12 amino acids. For the CDR3, the DNA is TGTGCCATCAGTCGAGCCCAAGAGACCCAGTACTTC. Its translation is CAISRAQETQYF.

The chain combines TRBV2 with TRBJ2-1; D is possibly TRBD2 (6 bases). The V end was cut by 10 bases, the J end by 10 bases, with 17 bases between. The CDR3 has 12 residues. Per germline, CDR1 SNHLY and CDR2 FYNNEI. The CDR3 loop reads CATGAWEAEQFF. CDR3 nucleotide sequence: TGTGCCACCGGCGCCTGGGAGGCCGAGCAGTTCTTC.

The rearrangement links TRBV4-3 to TRBJ1-1; D unclear. Trimming shortened V by 2 bases and J by 4 bases, and 5 bases separated the two germline ends. Germline CDR1 LGHNA, CDR2 YSLEER. The CDR3 runs 12 residues. The CDR3 loop is CASSQRGTEAFF. The CDR3 bases are TGCGCCAGCAGCCAACGGGGCACTGAAGCTTTCTTT.

The chain employs TRBV2 and TRBJ1-2; possibly TRBD1 for D (6 bases). CDR1 is SNHLY, CDR2 FYNNEI, per germline. The CDR3 sequence is 12 residues long. Trimming took off 6 bases at V and 8 bases at J, with 13 bases between the two ends. CDR3: CASRADRRGYTF. The CDR3 region has the DNA TGTGCCAGCAGGGCTGACAGGCGGGGCTACACCTTC.

The CDR3 DNA sequence: TGTGCCACCAGTGGAACAGATCCTAGCGGGAGTGCAAACACCGGGGAGCTGTTTTTT. Encoded protein: CATSGTDPSGSANTGELFF. The gene calls are TRBV24-1 and TRBJ2-2; 10 nucleotides match TRBD2. In germline, CDR1 is KGHDR, CDR2 SFDVKD. CDR3 size: 19 residues. V shed 5 bases, J shed 2 bases, and the junction held 13 bases outside the gene matches.

The J gene is TRBJ2-7, the V gene TRBV19, with 8 bases aligning to TRBD1. CDR3 length: 13 amino acids. With 5 bases clipped from V and 4 bases from J, the junction kept 4 bases outside the gene matches. Germline V gives CDR1 LNHDA, CDR2 SQIVND (reference sequence). The DNA for the CDR3 is TGTGCCAGTAGTGGAGGACAGGGATACGAGCAGTACTTC. This codes for CASSGGQGYEQYF. The complete variable domain, with remaining parts taken from reference TRBV19 and TRBJ2-7, reads DGGITQSPKYLFRKEGQNVTLSCEQNLNHDAMYWYRQDPGQGLRLIYYSQIVNDFQKGDIAEGYSVSREKKESFPLTVTSAQKNPTAFYLCASSGGQGYEQYFGPGTRLTVT.

This rearrangement joins TRBV5-6 to TRBJ1-5; no definite D call. The CDR3 contains 12 residues. Looked up from germline, CDR1 is SGHDT and CDR2 is YYEEEE. The germline V and J ends were trimmed by 2 bases and 3 bases, with 3 bases remaining between them. CDR3 loop: CASSFANQPQHF. CDR3 sequence (DNA): TGTGCCAGCAGCTTTGCCAATCAGCCCCAGCATTTT. Together with reference TRBV5-6 and TRBJ1-5, the CDR3 gives the full variable domain: DAGVTQSPTHLIKTRGQQVTLRCSPKSGHDTVSWYQQALGQGPQFIFQYYEEEERQRGNFPDRFSGHQFPNYSSELNVNALLLGDSALYLCASSFANQPQHFGDGTRLSIL.

The chain uses TRBV11-2 and TRBJ1-2; no clear D gene. CDR1 is SGHAT, CDR2 FQNNGV, per germline. The CDR3 has 16 amino acids. Trimming removed 4 bases from V and 2 bases from J, with 17 bases in between. The CDR3 reads CASSSPRVPKNYGYTF. DNA for the CDR3: TGTGCCAGCAGCTCCCCCCGGGTACCCAAGAACTATGGCTACACCTTC.

This chain joins TRBV3-1 (or the pseudogene TRBV3-2) and TRBJ2-3, with D uncertain. This CDR3 has 16 amino acids. The V and J ends lost 5 bases and 0 bases respectively, with 15 bases between them. Germline CDR1 is LGHDT and CDR2 is YNNKEL (reference sequence). The CDR3 protein is CASSASPEGSTDTQYF. CDR3 DNA: TGTGCCAGCAGCGCCTCTCCGGAAGGCAGCACAGATACGCAGTATTTT.

The chain recombines TRBV5-1 with TRBJ1-2, with TRBD1 identical over 10 bases. V lost 7 bases and J lost 3; bases outside the gene matches: 15. Per the germline V gene, CDR1 is SGHRS and CDR2 is YFSETQ. There are 17 residues in the CDR3. CDR3 residues: CASGSGTGVMRDYGYTF. The CDR3 bases are TGCGCCAGCGGATCCGGGACAGGGGTCATGCGCGACTATGGCTACACCTTC.

This clone is a singleton in its sample. V and J are TRBV5-1 and TRBJ1-1; a possible D gene is TRBD1 (6 bases). The germline V gene encodes CDR1 SGHRS and CDR2 YFSETQ. Trimming cost V 0 bases and J 3 bases, with 9 bases left between them. CDR3 length: 14 residues. CDR3 in amino acids: CASSLAGADTEAFF. The CDR3 DNA follows: TGCGCCAGCAGCTTGGCAGGGGCGGACACTGAAGCTTTCTTT.

This chain joins TRBV4-1 and TRBJ2-3; no firm D call. There are 15 residues in the CDR3. With 0 bases removed from V and 4 bases from J, the gap between germline ends came to 11 bases. Germline lookup yields CDR1 MGHRA and CDR2 YSYEKL. CDR3 coding DNA: TGCGCCAGCAGCCAAGATCGTTCATTGGCAGATACGCAGTATTTT. This encodes CASSQDRSLADTQYF.

The chain joins TRBV5-1 to TRBJ2-1; 7 bases match TRBD2. The germline CDR1 and CDR2 sequences are SGHRS and YFSETQ. Unmatched junction bases numbered 21, after V lost 3 bases and J lost 6 bases. This CDR3 spans 19 amino acids. The CDR3 is CASSYGHLGEGVLSNEQFF. The CDR3 nucleotides read TGCGCCAGCAGCTACGGCCATCTCGGGGAGGGCGTGTTAAGCAATGAGCAGTTCTTC. Variable domain in full (rest from reference TRBV5-1 and TRBJ2-1): KAGVTQTPRYLIKTRGQQVTLSCSPISGHRSVSWYQQTPGQGLQFLFEYFSETQRNKGNFPGRFSGRQFSNSRSEMNVSTLELGDSALYLCASSYGHLGEGVLSNEQFFGPGTRLTVL.

The gene calls are TRBV6-2 or TRBV6-3 and TRBJ2-7; D perhaps matches TRBD1 (5 bases). The CDR3 consists of 13 residues. The germline V gene encodes CDR1 MNHEY and CDR2 SVGEGT. V was trimmed by 6 bases and J by 1 base, leaving 10 bases between them. The DNA of the CDR3 is TGTGCCAGCAGCATACAGGCGTCCTACGAGCAGTACTTC. This sequence encodes CASSIQASYEQYF.